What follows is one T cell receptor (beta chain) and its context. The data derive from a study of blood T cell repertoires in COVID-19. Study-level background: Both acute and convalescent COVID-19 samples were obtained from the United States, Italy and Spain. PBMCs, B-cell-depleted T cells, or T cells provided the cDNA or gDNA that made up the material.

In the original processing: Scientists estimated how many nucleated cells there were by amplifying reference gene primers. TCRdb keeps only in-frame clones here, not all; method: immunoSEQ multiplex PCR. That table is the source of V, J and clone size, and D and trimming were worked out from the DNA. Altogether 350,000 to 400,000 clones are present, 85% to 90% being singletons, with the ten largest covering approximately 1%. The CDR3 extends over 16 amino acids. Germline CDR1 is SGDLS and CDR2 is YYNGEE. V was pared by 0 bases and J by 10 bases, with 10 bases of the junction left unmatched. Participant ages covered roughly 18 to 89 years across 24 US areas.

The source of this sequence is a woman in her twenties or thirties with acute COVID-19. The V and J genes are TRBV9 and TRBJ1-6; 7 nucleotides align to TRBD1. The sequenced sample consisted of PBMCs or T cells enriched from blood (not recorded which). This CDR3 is CASSVEDTGVDSPLHF. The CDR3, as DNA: TGTGCCAGCAGCGTAGAAGACACAGGGGTGGACTCACCCCTCCACTTT.